The 12 T cell receptor beta chains below were found in one sample sequenced in a study of T cells in localized non-small cell lung cancer. TCRdb keeps only in-frame clones here, not all; method: immunoSEQ multiplex PCR. The sample contains roughly 77,000 clones, around nine tenths of which appear only once. The sequencing here drew on peripheral blood, taken before any cancer treatment. These receptors were obtained from a woman aged 35 to 69 with stage I squamous cell lung carcinoma.

The V gene is TRBV10-3, the J gene TRBJ2-2, with D perhaps TRBD1 (5 bases). This CDR3 comprises 15 residues. Trimming removed 0 bases from V and 3 bases from J, with 8 bases in between. Germline V CDR1 and CDR2: ENHRY, SYGVKD. The CDR3: CAISESLGDTGELFF. The CDR3, as DNA: TGTGCCATCAGTGAGTCGCTAGGGGACACCGGGGAGCTGTTTTTT.

The chain carries TRBV6-1 and TRBJ1-1; D may be TRBD1 (5 bases). The CDR3 totals 14 residues. Trimming took 4 bases from V and 2 from J, leaving 11 bases between them. Looked up from germline, CDR1 is MNHNS and CDR2 is SASEGT. In DNA form, the CDR3 reads TGTGCCAGCAGTGGGGGGATTAGAAACACTGAAGCTTTCTTT. Translation: CASSGGIRNTEAFF.

This clone has just a few counts. The V gene is TRBV5-6, the J gene TRBJ2-5; 8 bases line up with TRBD2. The CDR3 totals 15 residues. The germline CDR1 and CDR2 sequences are SGHDT and YYEEEE. V was clipped by 0 bases and J by 4 bases; unmatched bases: 5. The DNA of the CDR3 is TGTGCCAGCAGCTTGGCCGGGACTAGTATAGAGACCCAGTACTTC. This sequence encodes CASSLAGTSIETQYF.

The gene calls are TRBV9 and TRBJ1-3; D is undetermined. V lost 0 bases to trimming and J lost 4 bases, with 11 bases between them. Looked up from germline, CDR1 is SGDLS and CDR2 is YYNGEE. CDR3 length: 15 amino acids. In nucleotides, the CDR3 is TGTGCCAGCAGCGTAGGCACAAGTCTCGGAAACACCATATATTTT. It encodes CASSVGTSLGNTIYF.

This rearrangement joins TRBV19 to TRBJ1-6; possible D gene TRBD1, 6 bases. The V end was cut by 2 bases, the J end by 5 bases, with 10 bases between. The CDR3 runs 15 residues. In germline, CDR1 is LNHDA, CDR2 SQIVND (reference sequence). This CDR3 reads CASSIWTADNSPLHF. CDR3 DNA: TGTGCCAGTAGTATATGGACAGCCGATAATTCACCCCTCCACTTT.

The chain is built from TRBV7-8 and TRBJ2-5; D is unclear. The V gene lost 4 bases and the J gene lost 2 bases, with 8 bases spanning the gap. CDR1 and CDR2 (germline): SGHVS, FQNEAQ. The CDR3 has 13 amino acids. In DNA form, the CDR3 reads TGTGCCAGCAGCTCGGAGAAACAAGAGACCCAGTACTTC. Its protein product is CASSSEKQETQYF.

V is TRBV11-3 and J is TRBJ2-1; D gene ambiguous. This CDR3 region has 12 residues. Germline CDR1 SGHNT, CDR2 YENEEA. V dropped 5 bases and J dropped 5 bases, with 7 bases sitting between them. CDR3 protein: CASSPDHNEQFF. CDR3 bases: TGTGCCAGCAGCCCAGACCACAATGAGCAGTTCTTC.

This clone was found a few times. J is TRBJ2-3 and V is TRBV14; 7 bases match TRBD1. Trimming removed 0 bases from V and 4 bases from J; junction bases left unmatched: 22. The germline gives CDR1 SGHDN, CDR2 FVKESK. The CDR3 covers 21 residues. CDR3 sequence reads: CASSQDSSFLGQALGADTQYF. The CDR3 bases are TGTGCCAGCAGCCAAGATTCAAGTTTTCTCGGACAGGCCCTCGGGGCAGATACGCAGTATTTT.

Comments on this clone: A much larger clone lies a single base off, so this may be a read error. The chain combines TRBV5-4 with TRBJ1-6; a weak D match, TRBD1 (5 bases). With 3 bases removed from V and 5 bases from J, the gap between germline ends came to 9 bases. The CDR3 runs to 14 residues. CDR1 SGHNT and CDR2 YYREEE come from the germline V gene (reference sequence). The CDR3 protein is CASSSRQNNSPLHF. CDR3 nucleotides: TGTGCCAGCAGCTCGAGACAGAATAATTCACCCCTCCACTTT.

This clone appeared once. This rearrangement joins TRBV4-2 to TRBJ1-5; 7 bases fit TRBD1. This CDR3 has 15 residues. V lost 3 bases to trimming and J lost 9 bases; unmatched junction nucleotides: 11. Germline loops: CDR1 LGHNA, CDR2 YNFKEQ. The CDR3 bases are TGTGCCAGCAGCCAGAACCCGGGACAGACACGGCCCCAGCATTTT. Protein product: CASSQNPGQTRPQHF.

The rearrangement joins TRBV30 to TRBJ1-6, with no clear D. This CDR3 is 12 amino acids long. The germline gives CDR1 GTSNPN, CDR2 SVGIG (reference sequence). V was shortened by 2 bases and J by 10 bases, with 9 bases between the two germline ends. CDR3 sequence (DNA): TGTGCCTGGAGTTCACAATACTCACCCCTCCACTTT. It is translated as CAWSSQYSPLHF.

Only one count was recorded for this clone. The V and J genes are TRBV9 and TRBJ2-1; D not resolved. The V gene's germline CDR1 is SGDLS and CDR2 YYNGEE. V lost 0 bases and J 8 bases, leaving 15 bases between the germline ends. This CDR3 spans 15 amino acids. This chain's CDR3 is CASSVVPGPRDEQFF. In nucleotides, the CDR3 is TGTGCCAGCAGCGTAGTACCTGGCCCCCGCGATGAGCAGTTCTTC.